This record looks at one T cell receptor (beta chain) sequence and its context. Its antigen is currently unknown. V shed 1 base and J 1 base; nucleotides not matched to a gene: 0. The CDR3 contains 14 residues. The germline CDR1 and CDR2 sequences are SGHNT and YYREEE (reference sequence). This specimen comes from a study of cytomegalovirus exposure and HLA in healthy donors. Study-wide context: There were 117 million unique TCR beta sequences, drawn from around 180 million T cells, in an earlier analysis. Across some 400 genotyped donors, roughly 85% landed in the Caucasian-associated ancestry cluster. Study observations and caveats: The listing of approximately 160 TCR beta chains classed them as cytomegalovirus-associated. It was reported in a later analysis that an Asian-associated ancestry cluster showed fewer N-insertions than the 666-donor mean.

The PCR used 60 Vbeta and 13 Jbeta primers. Sequenced by immunoSEQ multiplex PCR; TCRdb stores in-frame clones only, minus some. In the table there are around 150,000 clones, 70% to 85% of which are singletons. The sample consisted of PBMCs. The clonotype originates from a man aged 35 to 55 in good health and CMV-seronegative. This chain uses TRBV5-4 with TRBJ2-5; 8 bases are shared with TRBD1. The CDR3 bases are TGTGCCAGCAGCTTGCAGGGGGCCCAAGAGACCCAGTACTTC. Translated: CASSLQGAQETQYF.